This entry describes one TCR beta chain. Its antigen is undetermined. These data come from a study of cytomegalovirus exposure and HLA in healthy donors. The study, taken as a whole, reports: According to the study, 160 or so TCR beta chains were cytomegalovirus-associated.

The primer mix had 60 Vbeta and 13 Jbeta primers. In the original workflow: Later, an analysis found 65 million to 85 million unique TCR beta chains, and around 10 million of these were shared. Assay used: immunoSEQ multiplex PCR; TCRdb lists only in-frame clones, some missing. V and J calls and clone size follow that table, whereas D and trimming were derived from the DNA. This sample contains 100,000 to 150,000 clones. The sequence derives from a middle-aged woman in good health and CMV-seropositive. Sequenced sample: PBMCs.

CDR3 loop: CASSLFEEETQYF. The CDR3 nucleotides are TGTGCCAGCAGCTTATTTGAGGAAGAGACCCAGTACTTC. The chain combines TRBV13 with TRBJ2-5; D remains unclear. The CDR3 is 13 residues long. Germline values: CDR1 PRHDT, CDR2 FYEKMQ (reference sequence). Trimming stripped 2 bases from V and 3 bases from J, with 7 bases between. Together with reference TRBV13 and TRBJ2-5, the CDR3 gives the full variable domain: AAGVIQSPRHLIKEKRETATLKCYPIPRHDTVYWYQQGPGQDPQFLISFYEKMQSDKGSIPDRFSAQQFSDYHSELNMSSLELGDSALYFCASSLFEEETQYFGPGTRLLVL.